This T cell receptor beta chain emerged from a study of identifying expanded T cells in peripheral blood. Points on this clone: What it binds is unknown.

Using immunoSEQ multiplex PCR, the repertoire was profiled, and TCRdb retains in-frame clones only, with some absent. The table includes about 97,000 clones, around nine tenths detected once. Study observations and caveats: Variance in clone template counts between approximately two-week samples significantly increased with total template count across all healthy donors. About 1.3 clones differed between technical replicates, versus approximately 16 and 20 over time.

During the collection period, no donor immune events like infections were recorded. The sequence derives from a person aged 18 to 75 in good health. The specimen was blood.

CDR3 bases: TGTGCCAGCAGCTTTGGCTCGACGACTGAAGCTTTCTTT. Protein sequence: CASSFGSTTEAFF. The genes are TRBV7-2 and TRBJ1-1; D remains unclear. The germline V and J ends were trimmed by 3 bases and 5 bases, with 10 bases remaining between them. This CDR3 has 13 amino acids. CDR1 is SGHTA, CDR2 FQGNSA, per germline.